This paragraph reports one TCR beta chain. The data stem from a study of blood T cell repertoires in COVID-19. Background on the study: Sources were T cells, B-cell-depleted T cells, or PBMCs; the material itself was cDNA or gDNA.

TCRdb keeps only in-frame clones here, not all; method: immunoSEQ multiplex PCR. Of about 240,000 clones listed, more than 75% are singletons. There are 16 residues in the CDR3. Germline assignment: CDR1 LGHDT and CDR2 YNNKEL (reference sequence). Trimming took off 3 bases at V and 3 bases at J, with 15 bases between the two ends. The J gene is TRBJ1-5, the V gene TRBV3-1 (or the pseudogene TRBV3-2); TRBD1 might be the D (6 bases). The TCR sequence derives from a woman aged 55-70 years with active or convalescent COVID-19. Sequencing input: peripheral blood. CDR3 nucleotides: TGTGCCAGCAGCCAGGGGGGGGCGGGTTTCAATCAGCCCCAGCATTTT. This codes for CASSQGGAGFNQPQHF.